The table lists the clone carrying this T cell receptor beta chain with a few counts. Its antigen is still unknown. These data are taken from a study of cytomegalovirus exposure and HLA in healthy donors. Study-wide results and caveats: In vitro experiments confirmed that three CMV-associated chains were specific for CMV antigens. Reportedly, HLA-A and HLA-B alleles of most subjects were accurately predicted from TCR beta. Highest at DRB1 and lowest at HLA-C, TCR association rates differed among HLA loci in a later analysis.

Amplification used 60 Vbeta primers and 13 Jbeta primers. This table comes from immunoSEQ multiplex PCR, and its TCRdb copy is limited to in-frame clones, with some not included. Of 90,000 to 150,000 clones listed, about 73% are singletons. The clonotype was recovered from a woman younger than 45 in good health and CMV-seropositive. Material for sequencing was PBMCs.

The CDR3 loop reads CASSPQGSGGELFF. As DNA, the CDR3 is TGTGCCAGCAGCCCGCAGGGGTCGGGCGGGGAGCTGTTTTTT. The rearrangement links TRBV11-2 to TRBJ2-2, with D possibly being TRBD1 (6 bases). CDR3 length equals 14 residues. Trimming removed 5 bases at V and 7 bases at J, with 14 bases between. Germline CDR1 reads SGHAT; CDR2 reads FQNNGV.